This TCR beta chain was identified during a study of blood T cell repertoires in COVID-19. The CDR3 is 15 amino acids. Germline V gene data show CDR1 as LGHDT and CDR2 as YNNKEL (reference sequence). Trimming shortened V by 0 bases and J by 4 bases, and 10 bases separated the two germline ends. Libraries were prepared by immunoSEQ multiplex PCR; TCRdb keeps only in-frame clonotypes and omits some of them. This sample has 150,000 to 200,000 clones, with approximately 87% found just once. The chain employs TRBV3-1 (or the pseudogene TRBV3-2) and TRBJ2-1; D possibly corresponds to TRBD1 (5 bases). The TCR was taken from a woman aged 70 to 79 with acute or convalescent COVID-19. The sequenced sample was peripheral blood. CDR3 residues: CASSQEAAGYNEQFF. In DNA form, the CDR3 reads TGTGCCAGCAGCCAAGAGGCGGCAGGGTACAATGAGCAGTTCTTC.